These T cell receptor beta chains were read from a single sample in a study of T cell clones after liver transplantation. Repertoires were generated with immunoSEQ multiplex PCR, while TCRdb's copy carries only in-frame clones and drops some. This table holds some 120,000 clones, over 75% found once. The material sequenced was CD4+ T cells from blood, taken 12 months after liver transplant. These receptors were obtained from a human patient who received a liver transplant. Some T cells here may be from the graft donor. The CDR3 runs from the conserved cysteine through the conserved F or W. Clone size, where shown, is once, few, many, or a class for clones that have expanded.

j_call: TRBJ2-4
clone_size: .
v_call: TRBV28
cdr3_aa: CASTSGRGNIQYF

j_call: TRBJ2-5
clone_size: .
v_call: TRBV5-1
cdr3_aa: CASSLGGMGRQETQYF

j_call: TRBJ2-2
clone_size: .
v_call: TRBV7-8
cdr3_aa: CASSPLVLTNTGELFF

j_call: TRBJ2-5
clone_size: .
v_call: TRBV7-2
cdr3_aa: CASSYRSGPRETQYF

j_call: TRBJ2-7
clone_size: .
v_call: TRBV9
cdr3_aa: CASSLDSGTSFDEQYF

j_call: TRBJ1-4
clone_size: .
v_call: TRBV4-1
cdr3_aa: CASSDEYEKLFF

j_call: TRBJ2-7
clone_size: .
v_call: TRBV11-2
cdr3_aa: CASSLGDRDYEQYF

j_call: TRBJ2-1
clone_size: .
v_call: TRBV19
cdr3_aa: CASRDRASNEQFF

j_call: TRBJ2-7
clone_size: .
v_call: TRBV11-2
cdr3_aa: CASSLGTKSYEQYF

j_call: TRBJ2-1
clone_size: .
v_call: TRBV29-1
cdr3_aa: CADSTMTSGRNEQFF

j_call: TRBJ2-5
clone_size: .
v_call: TRBV27
cdr3_aa: CASSLTMGQRQETQYF

j_call: TRBJ1-1
clone_size: once
v_call: TRBV27
cdr3_aa: CASSSRPAEAFF

j_call: TRBJ2-2
clone_size: .
v_call: TRBV9
cdr3_aa: CASSVAAGRTGELFF

j_call: TRBJ1-1
clone_size: once
v_call: TRBV28
cdr3_aa: CASYLPNVGALNTEAFF

j_call: TRBJ2-7
clone_size: once
v_call: TRBV7-9
cdr3_aa: CASSLTVGEQYF

j_call: TRBJ1-1
clone_size: .
v_call: TRBV11-1
cdr3_aa: CASRSYGTENTEAFF

j_call: TRBJ2-3
clone_size: .
v_call: TRBV2
cdr3_aa: CARSTNTQYF

j_call: TRBJ1-4
clone_size: .
v_call: TRBV20-1
cdr3_aa: CSARLDEKLFF

j_call: TRBJ2-3
clone_size: .
v_call: TRBV11-2
cdr3_aa: CASSPLTTDTQYF

j_call: TRBJ2-2
clone_size: .
v_call: TRBV14
cdr3_aa: CASSQELGSGELFF

j_call: TRBJ1-5
clone_size: .
v_call: TRBV19
cdr3_aa: CASSKGGGKQPQHF

j_call: TRBJ1-1
clone_size: few
v_call: TRBV11-3
cdr3_aa: CASSEQIFMNTEAFF

j_call: TRBJ2-2
clone_size: once
v_call: TRBV11-1
cdr3_aa: CASSFPPGELFF

j_call: TRBJ1-5
clone_size: .
v_call: TRBV4-3
cdr3_aa: CASSPRTGNQPQHF

j_call: TRBJ1-1
clone_size: once
v_call: TRBV19
cdr3_aa: CASSPPSNTEAFF

j_call: TRBJ2-3
clone_size: .
v_call: TRBV9
cdr3_aa: CASSVELASTDTQYF

j_call: TRBJ1-2
clone_size: .
v_call: TRBV4-3
cdr3_aa: CASSQEVRAATNYGYTF

j_call: TRBJ2-4
clone_size: .
v_call: TRBV6-5
cdr3_aa: CASRAKNIQYF

j_call: TRBJ2-1
clone_size: .
v_call: TRBV5-4
cdr3_aa: CASSQPQRGVYNEQFF

j_call: TRBJ1-1
clone_size: .
v_call: TRBV29-1
cdr3_aa: CSVEAGQGYTEAFF

j_call: TRBJ1-1
clone_size: .
v_call: TRBV7-2
cdr3_aa: CASSLRQGSEAFF

j_call: TRBJ2-7
clone_size: .
v_call: TRBV2
cdr3_aa: CASRLIYEQYF

j_call: TRBJ1-2
clone_size: .
v_call: TRBV4-1
cdr3_aa: CASSQDGTQGPGYTF

j_call: TRBJ2-1
clone_size: .
v_call: TRBV7-2
cdr3_aa: CASSRRTSGYVNEQFF

j_call: TRBJ2-7
clone_size: .
v_call: TRBV29-1
cdr3_aa: CSVTGYLQSYEQYF

j_call: TRBJ2-6
clone_size: .
v_call: TRBV27
cdr3_aa: CASLWGAGANVLTF

j_call: TRBJ2-7
clone_size: .
v_call: TRBV11-1
cdr3_aa: CASSLAKDDEQYF

j_call: TRBJ1-4
clone_size: .
v_call: TRBV6-6
cdr3_aa: CASIDRGYSPREKLFF

j_call: TRBJ2-3
clone_size: .
v_call: TRBV28
cdr3_aa: CASSLSRGAQDTQYF

j_call: TRBJ2-7
clone_size: .
v_call: TRBV6-5
cdr3_aa: CASSYLDRDDEQYF

j_call: TRBJ2-2
clone_size: .
v_call: TRBV28
cdr3_aa: CASRWLAGTGELFF

j_call: TRBJ1-4
clone_size: .
v_call: TRBV18
cdr3_aa: CASSPSTGSTNEKLFF

j_call: TRBJ2-4
clone_size: .
v_call: TRBV28
cdr3_aa: CASTRGGENIQYF

j_call: TRBJ2-1
clone_size: .
v_call: TRBV7-8
cdr3_aa: CASSRDSKNNEQFF

j_call: TRBJ2-3
clone_size: .
v_call: TRBV2
cdr3_aa: CASSERLTSTDTQYF

j_call: TRBJ1-6
clone_size: .
v_call: TRBV5-4
cdr3_aa: CASSLAGGSPLHF

j_call: TRBJ1-1
clone_size: .
v_call: TRBV6-5
cdr3_aa: CASSYEGYMNTEAFF

j_call: TRBJ2-5
clone_size: .
v_call: TRBV27
cdr3_aa: CASSLGGWRGETQYF

j_call: TRBJ2-5
clone_size: .
v_call: TRBV5-1
cdr3_aa: CASSLAMVAGDPAQETQYF

j_call: TRBJ2-3
clone_size: .
v_call: TRBV29-1
cdr3_aa: CSVGLAGVTDTQYF